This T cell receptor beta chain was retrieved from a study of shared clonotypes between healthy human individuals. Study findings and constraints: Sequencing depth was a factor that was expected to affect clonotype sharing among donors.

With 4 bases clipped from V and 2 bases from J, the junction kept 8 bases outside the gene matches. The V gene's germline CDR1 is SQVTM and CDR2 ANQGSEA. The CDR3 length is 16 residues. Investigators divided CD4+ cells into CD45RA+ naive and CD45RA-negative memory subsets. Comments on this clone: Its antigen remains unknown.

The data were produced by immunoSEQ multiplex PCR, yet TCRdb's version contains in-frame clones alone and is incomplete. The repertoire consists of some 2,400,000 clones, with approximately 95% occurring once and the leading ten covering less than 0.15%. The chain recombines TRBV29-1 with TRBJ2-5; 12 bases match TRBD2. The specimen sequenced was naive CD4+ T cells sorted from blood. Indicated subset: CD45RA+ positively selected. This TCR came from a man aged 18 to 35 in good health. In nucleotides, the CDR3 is TGCAGCGTTGTACGACTAGCGGGGGCCAGACAAGAGACCCAGTACTTC. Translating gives CSVVRLAGARQETQYF.